This T cell receptor beta chain was documented in a study of graft-versus-host responses after intestinal transplantation (TCRdb year 2021). Background on the whole study: Multivisceral, liver-intestinal, or isolated intestinal transplants were received by the recipients. Anti-thymocyte globulin induction was given to all recipients, followed by maintenance tacrolimus and steroids for approximately three years. Bulk TCR-beta CDR3 sequencing was used to track graft-versus-host and host-versus-graft alloreactive T cell clones in the graft, circulation and bone marrow after intestinal transplantation. Alloreactive clones were identified by sequencing pre-transplant mixed lymphocyte reaction products and comparing these products with unstimulated pre-transplant donor and recipient T cells. Of the roughly 23 intestinal transplant recipients enrolled in the cohort, one of whom was a retransplant, a few patients without pretransplant specimens were excluded. A peak of at least 4% donor T cells among recipient peripheral blood mononuclear cells was the definition used for donor T cell macrochimerism. Rather than going through the commercial service, samples from a few later patients were sequenced in-house on an Illumina MiSeq and processed with MiXCR.

Receptors were amplified or captured by the immunoSEQ multiplex PCR assay. Adaptive Biotechnologies carried out high-throughput TCR-beta CDR3 sequencing of genomic DNA for most patients. For the original study's pipeline: TCR sequencing data for some 19 patients were retrieved from Adaptive's ImmunoSEQ software; a few other patients were processed with MiXCR and VDJtools. CDR3 nucleotide sequences shared between donor and recipient were removed because the origin of such sequences could not be assigned. At least 2-fold expansion over unstimulated cells and a minimum CFSE-low frequency of 0.002% (template counts) or 0.001% (read counts) were required for clones to be classified as alloreactive. Mappable clones were those detected in sequenced pre-transplant spleen, lymph node, or MLR CFSE-low populations of the donor or recipient. The cumulative frequency of alloreactive clones was calculated as a percentage of all sequences, weighted by copy number. The table comes from immuneACCESS by way of TCRdb, which keeps in-frame sequences with V and J called. Part of the clones is missing from these tables; in studies checked, under half for an unresolved V gene and the rest for unknown reasons. That table supplies the V and J calls and clone size; D and trimming were determined from the DNA. In all, the sample holds over 8,500 clones, and 90% to 95% of those were seen once. The ten largest clonotypes hold around 15% of the sample.

Bone marrow was aspirated after transplant from the posterior iliac crest or another site chosen by the physician. The CDR3 contains 13 residues, cysteine and phenylalanine counted. Only the CDR3 DNA stays, 39 bases, in frame from base 1. V is pared back by 0 bases and J by 5 bases, with 7 bases lying between the germline termini. CDR1 and CDR2, per the germline V gene, are SGDLS and YYNGEE. Broad study findings and their caveats: In the allografts of patients with donor T cell macrochimerism, GvH to HvG T cell clonal ratios were high. GvH clones turned up in recipient bone marrow, with some appearing earlier in ileal mucosa or blood, a pattern consistent with an intestinal mucosal origin. Early after transplant, peak levels of circulating GvH clones were found to be associated with declines in HvG clones. Conclusions were limited by the relatively low number and heterogeneity of intestinal transplant patients.

About this clone itself: Its specific antigen is unknown. No base quality information exists; no much larger clone differs at one position.

The material was bone marrow, obtained around 520 days after intestinal transplantation. This TCR derives from a human patient who received an intestinal transplant, so some T cells may come from the graft donor. The rearranged segments are TRBV9 and TRBJ2-3, and possibly TRBD1, on 5 matching bases. The nucleotides are TGTGCCAGCAGCGTAGGGGGCGGAGATACGCAGTATTTT. This yields the protein CASSVGGGDTQYF.